The 14 T cell receptor beta chains below come from one sample, sequenced in a study of T cells in Graves' hyperthyroidism and ophthalmopathy. TCR beta CDR3 sequences were amplified from RNA transcripts. TCR CDR3 underwent first-round RT-PCR with the HTBI primer set. TCRdb re-called the multiplex PCR reads with MiXCR, one entry per CDR3 protein. This sample has hundreds of thousands of distinct CDR3 sequences, with roughly 25% found just once. Sequenced sample: blood. These TCRs come from a woman aged 25 to 39 with Graves' ophthalmopathy.

This clonotype occurred many times. The genes are TRBV2 and TRBJ2-7; possible D gene TRBD1, 6 bases. V lost 4 bases to trimming and J lost 7 bases, with 20 bases between them. The CDR3 is made up of 15 amino acids. Germline V lookup: CDR1 SNHLY, CDR2 FYNNEI. The CDR3 reads CASSAPTGRQWEQYF. The CDR3 DNA reads as TGTGCCAGCAGTGCCCCGACAGGTCGGCAGTGGGAGCAGTACTTC.

V usage is TRBV29-1 and J usage is TRBJ2-7, with D tentatively TRBD1 or TRBD2 (5 bases each). Trimming stripped 7 bases from V and 10 bases from J, with 23 bases between. The germline V gene has CDR1 SQVTM and CDR2 ANQGSEA. This CDR3 spans 13 amino acids. The DNA for the CDR3 is TGCAGCGCCAAAATGGTCAGGGCGGGCGATCAGTACTTC. This gives the protein CSAKMVRAGDQYF.

The rearrangement joins TRBV30 to TRBJ2-5, with TRBD2 identical over 7 bases. V gave up 0 bases and J gave up 0 bases; unmatched junction bases: 4. Germline V lookup: CDR1 GTSNPN, CDR2 SVGIG (reference sequence). The CDR3 consists of 15 residues. The CDR3 DNA is TGTGCCTGGAGTGTATTGCGGGGGAACCAAGAGACCCAGTACTTC. Protein sequence: CAWSVLRGNQETQYF.

This clonotype turned up a few times. The chain employs TRBV7-9 and TRBJ1-1, with a possible D match to TRBD1 (6 bases). CDR3 length equals 12 residues. V shed 5 bases and J shed 11 bases, with 15 bases lying between them. CDR1 SEHNR and CDR2 FQNEAQ come from the germline V gene (reference sequence). This CDR3 reads CASSLTGPLAFF. CDR3 bases: TGTGCCAGCAGCCTAACAGGGCCGCTCGCTTTCTTT.

This clonotype has at least ten counts. The chain recombines TRBV12-3 or TRBV12-4 with TRBJ1-2, with D hard to call. The CDR3 length is 14 residues. V was pared by 6 bases and J by 4 bases, with 15 bases between. In DNA, the CDR3 is TGTGCCAGCAGACGTGAGGGCTACCTCTATGGCTACACCTTC. As protein: CASRREGYLYGYTF.

The chain recombines TRBV19 with TRBJ1-1; D gene ambiguous. V lost 4 bases and J lost 2, with 11 bases in between. Germline loops: CDR1 LNHDA, CDR2 SQIVND (reference sequence). There are 14 residues in the CDR3. The CDR3 protein is CASSKSGVNTEAFF. CDR3 DNA sequence: TGTGCCAGTAGTAAATCCGGGGTCAACACTGAAGCTTTCTTT.

The chain combines TRBV6-5 with TRBJ1-2; D perhaps matches TRBD1 (5 bases). The CDR3 has 15 amino acids. Trimming stripped 0 bases from V and 3 bases from J, with 11 bases between. CDR1 MNHEY and CDR2 SVGAGI come from the germline V gene. CDR3 loop: CASSYSSGGYYGYTF. In DNA, the CDR3 is TGTGCCAGCAGTTACTCGAGTGGGGGATACTATGGCTACACCTTC.

The CDR3 DNA follows: TGCGCCAGCAGCCAAGATTTGAGGGTAGGCAATCAGCCCCAGCATTTT. It codes for CASSQDLRVGNQPQHF. This chain connects TRBV4-3 to TRBJ1-5, with D hard to call. V dropped 0 bases and J dropped 2 bases, with 11 bases sitting between them. Germline V gene lookup returns CDR1 LGHNA and CDR2 YSLEER. This CDR3 has 16 amino acids.

In its sample, this clonotype was seen many times. The chain links TRBV15 to TRBJ2-5, with TRBD2 matching 7 bases. The CDR3 runs 14 residues. After removal of 1 base from V and 1 base from J, the junction contained 0 bases not matched to a gene. Per the germline V gene, CDR1 is LNHNV and CDR2 is YYDKDF (reference sequence). The CDR3 DNA follows: TGTGCCACCAGCAGAGGGACTAGCCAAGAGACCCAGTACTTC. As protein: CATSRGTSQETQYF.

Points on this clonotype: At one end, the junction sequence differs from germline, possibly due to a read error. The chain uses TRBV6-1 and TRBJ1-2; D might be TRBD1 (5 bases). Germline loops: CDR1 MNHNS, CDR2 SASEGT. The CDR3 is 15 residues long. This CDR3 reads CASSSPGPSFLGYTF. The CDR3 DNA sequence: TGTGCCAGCAGCTCCCCAGGGCCCTCCTTTCTGGGCTACACCTTT.

V is TRBV12-3 or TRBV12-4 and J is TRBJ1-1; D perhaps matches TRBD1 (5 bases). The CDR3 has 14 residues. V lost 8 bases and J lost 3, with 16 bases in between. This CDR3 is CASGRVLVDTEAFF. CDR3 bases: TGTGCCAGCGGCAGGGTGTTAGTCGACACTGAAGCTTTCTTT.

The chain links TRBV3-1 to TRBJ2-2, with D perhaps assigned TRBD1 or TRBD2 (5 bases each). Trimming pared 0 bases from V and 5 bases from J, leaving 10 bases between. Germline CDR1 LGHDT, CDR2 YNNKEL (reference sequence). This CDR3 has 15 amino acids. CDR3 sequence: CASSQEGDLTGELFF. CDR3 DNA: TGTGCCAGCAGCCAAGAGGGGGATCTAACCGGGGAGCTGTTTTTT.

This clonotype has only one observation. V and J are TRBV11-2 and TRBJ2-2, with 14 positions matching TRBD2. The germline V gene encodes CDR1 SGHAT and CDR2 FQNNGV. The J segment lost 2 bases and the V segment lost 5 bases, leaving 4 bases of the junction unmatched. The CDR3 has 17 amino acids. The CDR3 nucleotides are TGTGCCAGCAGCCCGACTAGCGGGGGGGCCAACACCGGGGAGCTGTTTTTT. This encodes CASSPTSGGANTGELFF.

This clonotype was counted ten times or more. In nucleotides, the CDR3 is TGTGCCTGGGGGAGGACAGAAGAGACCCAGTACTTC. Translating gives CAWGRTEETQYF. The chain couples TRBV30 to TRBJ2-5; either TRBD1 or TRBD2 may supply D (6 bases each). The V end was cut by 5 bases, the J end by 3 bases, with 10 bases between. Germline values: CDR1 GTSNPN, CDR2 SVGIG (reference sequence). This CDR3 is built from 12 residues.